The 18 T cell receptor beta chains presented below share a single source sample, sequenced in a study of post-analysis software for immune sequencing data. Overall study results and limits: About five TRBV segments, including TRBV5-6, TRBV5-1 and TRBV20-1, were more frequent in patients than controls.

The antigens for these receptors are not known. Unique molecular identifiers were present in the TCR beta cDNA libraries. One entry per CDR3 protein, called by TCRdb with MiXCR from the PCR reads. The table has roughly 540,000 distinct CDR3 sequences, 34% seen once. The sequenced sample was blood. Receptors originate from a girl between 2 and 17 years old with multiple sclerosis.

The chain couples TRBV28 to TRBJ2-1; TRBD1 is a possible D gene (5 bases). Trimming cost V 6 bases and J 8 bases, with 17 bases left between them. CDR3 size: 14 residues. Germline lookup yields CDR1 MDHEN and CDR2 SYDVKM. The CDR3 reads CASSLVWGQDEQFF. DNA for the CDR3: TGTGCCAGCAGCCTGGTATGGGGCCAGGATGAGCAGTTCTTC. Drawing the rest from reference TRBV28 and TRBJ2-1, the complete variable domain is DVKVTQSSRYLVKRTGEKVFLECVQDMDHENMFWYRQDPGLGLRLIYFSYDVKMKEKGDIPEGYSVSREKKERFSLILESASTNQTSMYLCASSLVWGQDEQFFGPGTRLTVL.

The CDR3 sequence: CASQNPETGDQETQYF. The CDR3 nucleotides are TGTGCCAGCCAAAACCCAGAAACAGGAGACCAAGAGACCCAGTACTTC. This chain joins TRBV11-1 and TRBJ2-5; D might be TRBD1 (5 bases). CDR3 length equals 16 residues. CDR1 and CDR2 from the germline V gene are SGHAT and FQDESV (reference sequence). V was cut by 8 bases and J by 0 bases, with 19 bases left in between. The variable domain in full, completed from reference TRBV11-1 and TRBJ2-5, reads EAEVAQSPRYKITEKSQAVAFWCDPISGHATLYWYRQILGQGPELLVQFQDESVVDDSQLPKDRFSAERLKGVDSTLKIQPAELGDSAMYLCASQNPETGDQETQYFGPGTRLLVL.

The J gene is TRBJ2-5, the V gene TRBV7-8, with D possibly matching TRBD2 (7 bases). Per the germline V gene, CDR1 is SGHVS and CDR2 is FQNEAQ. V dropped 5 bases and J dropped 2 bases, with 27 bases sitting between them. The CDR3 extends over 19 amino acids. The CDR3 nucleotides read TGTGCCAGCAGCACCCTTACAATTTTCGCGGGGGCCGTGCAAGAGACCCAGTACTTC. Its translation is CASSTLTIFAGAVQETQYF. The full variable domain, completed using reference TRBV7-8 and TRBJ2-5, is GAGVSQSPRYKVAKRGQDVALRCDPISGHVSLFWYQQALGQGPEFLTYFQNEAQLDKSGLPSDRFFAERPEGSVSTLKIQRTQQEDSAVYLCASSTLTIFAGAVQETQYFGPGTRLLVL.

The chain employs TRBV5-6 and TRBJ1-2; D unresolved. The CDR3 consists of 14 residues. V lost 2 bases to trimming and J lost 7 bases, with 15 bases between them. Germline V lookup: CDR1 SGHDT, CDR2 YYEEEE. The CDR3: CASSFFGREAGYTF. The CDR3 coding sequence is TGTGCCAGCAGCTTTTTCGGGCGAGAAGCTGGCTACACCTTC. Full variable domain (outside the CDR3, taken from reference TRBV5-6 and TRBJ1-2): DAGVTQSPTHLIKTRGQQVTLRCSPKSGHDTVSWYQQALGQGPQFIFQYYEEEERQRGNFPDRFSGHQFPNYSSELNVNALLLGDSALYLCASSFFGREAGYTFGSGTRLTVV.

This clonotype has just a few counts. The chain has TRBV27 and TRBJ2-3, with D hard to call. Germline CDR1 and CDR2: MNHEY and SMNVEV (reference sequence). The CDR3 covers 15 residues. Trimming removed 0 bases at V and 6 bases at J, with 13 bases between. This chain's CDR3 is CASSLSLLPGDTQYF. The CDR3, as DNA: TGTGCCAGCAGTTTATCTCTGCTCCCCGGGGATACGCAGTATTTT.

The chain has TRBV29-1 and TRBJ1-4; D is possibly TRBD1 (5 bases). Germline assignment: CDR1 SQVTM and CDR2 ANQGSEA. The CDR3 is made up of 10 amino acids. V shed 7 bases and J shed 10 bases, with 10 bases lying between them. The CDR3 reads CSAGDGKLFF. CDR3 nucleotides: TGCAGCGCCGGGGACGGAAAACTGTTTTTT.

V and J are TRBV4-1 and TRBJ2-4, with D perhaps being TRBD1 or TRBD2 (5 bases each). Germline CDR1 reads MGHRA; CDR2 reads YSYEKL. This CDR3 has 15 amino acids. Trimming stripped 2 bases from V and 4 bases from J, with 12 bases between. CDR3 residues: CASSQPARGKNIQYF. The CDR3 bases are TGCGCCAGCAGCCAACCGGCGAGGGGAAAAAACATTCAGTACTTC.

The rearrangement uses TRBV3-1 and TRBJ2-1, with TRBD2 matching over 10 bases. V trimming: 0 bases; J trimming: 4 bases; junction bases outside the gene matches: 12. Germline V gene sequence: CDR1 LGHDT, CDR2 YNNKEL (reference sequence). The CDR3 contains 19 residues. The CDR3 protein is CASSQDPEALAGAYNEQFF. CDR3 nucleotide sequence: TGTGCCAGCAGCCAAGATCCGGAGGCCCTAGCGGGGGCATACAATGAGCAGTTCTTC.

This clonotype was observed a handful of times. CDR3 nucleotide sequence: TGTGCCAGCAGTTATACTAGCGGATACGAGCAGTACTTC. Amino acid sequence: CASSYTSGYEQYF. V and J are TRBV27 and TRBJ2-7, with 8 bases identical to TRBD2. The germline V gene encodes CDR1 MNHEY and CDR2 SMNVEV (reference sequence). J gave up 4 bases and V 4 bases, and 3 bases lay outside the gene matches. The length of the CDR3 is 13 residues.

This chain links TRBV6-1 with TRBJ2-6; unclear D gene. The CDR3 covers 16 residues. Germline V gene data show CDR1 as MNHNS and CDR2 as SASEGT. The germline V and J ends were trimmed by 3 bases and 0 bases, with 9 bases remaining between them. The CDR3 nucleotides read TGTGCCAGCAGTGAGACCCGTAGCTCTGGGGCCAACGTCCTGACTTTC. Protein product: CASSETRSSGANVLTF.

This chain connects TRBV5-1 to TRBJ2-7; either TRBD1 or TRBD2 may fit D (5 bases each). Trimming removed 3 bases from V and 5 bases from J, with 15 bases in between. The germline CDR1 and CDR2 sequences are SGHRS and YFSETQ. The CDR3 contains 14 residues. The chain's CDR3 is CASSWDHPRDEQYF. The CDR3 region has the DNA TGCGCCAGCAGCTGGGACCACCCAAGGGACGAGCAGTACTTC.

As concerns this clonotype: Mismatch with germline at one junction end may stem from a read error. The chain couples TRBV4-1 to TRBJ2-1; 16 bases are a match to TRBD2. Germline loops: CDR1 MGHRA, CDR2 YSYEKL. CDR3 length: 18 amino acids. CDR3 nucleotides: TGCGCCAACAGCCCGAATCCCCTAGGGACTAGCGGGGGGGGAGAGCAGTTCTTC. Its protein product is CANSPNPLGTSGGGEQFF.

The CDR3 region has the DNA TGTGCCAGCAGTTACTCGGGCCAGTACCAAGAGACCCAGTACTTC. Translating gives CASSYSGQYQETQYF. The chain is built from TRBV6-5 and TRBJ2-5; D remains ambiguous. V shed 0 bases and J shed 0 bases, with 8 bases lying between them. The CDR3 runs 15 residues. CDR1 is MNHEY and CDR2 is SVGAGI in the germline V gene.

The CDR3 loop reads CASSQGEAGNTIYF. CDR3 coding DNA: TGTGCCAGCAGCCAGGGGGAGGCTGGAAACACCATATATTTT. V gene TRBV6-6 combines with J gene TRBJ1-3; 7 bases are a match to TRBD1. The CDR3 extends over 14 amino acids. The V gene end was trimmed by 6 bases and the J gene end by 2 bases; junction bases not matched to a gene: 4. Germline loops: CDR1 MNHNY, CDR2 SVGAGI (reference sequence).

This clonotype was detected a few times. The J gene is TRBJ2-5, the V gene TRBV12-3 or TRBV12-4, with TRBD2 matching 10 bases. This CDR3 contains 17 residues. After removal of 2 bases from V and 2 bases from J, the junction contained 8 bases not matched to a gene. CDR3 sequence reads: CASSLQASGGLQETQYF. The CDR3, as DNA: TGTGCCAGCAGTTTACAGGCTAGCGGGGGCCTACAAGAGACCCAGTACTTC.

There are a few counts of this clonotype. The V gene is TRBV6-6, the J gene TRBJ2-7, with D possibly being TRBD2 (5 bases). CDR1 MNHNY and CDR2 SVGAGI come from the germline V gene (reference sequence). The V gene lost 0 bases and the J gene lost 3 bases, with 6 bases spanning the gap. CDR3 size: 13 residues. The DNA for the CDR3 is TGTGCCAGCAGTTACTCGAGGGTCTACGAGCAGTACTTC. Translating gives CASSYSRVYEQYF.

The chain is built from TRBV4-1 and TRBJ2-7, with 7 bases aligning to TRBD1. CDR1 is MGHRA, CDR2 YSYEKL, per germline. This CDR3 comprises 16 residues. The junction had 7 bases not matched to a gene; V was cut back by 0 bases and J by 2 bases. CDR3 nucleotide sequence: TGCGCCAGCAGCCAAGACCAGTCAGGGGGTACCTACGAGCAGTACTTC. Translated: CASSQDQSGGTYEQYF.

This clonotype was seen more than once but under ten times. V gene TRBV9 combines with J gene TRBJ2-4; D ambiguous. This CDR3 is 15 amino acids long. Per the germline V gene, CDR1 is SGDLS and CDR2 is YYNGEE. V lost 0 bases to trimming and J lost 0 bases, with 7 bases between them. CDR3 protein: CASSVDSLAKNIQYF. The CDR3 region has the DNA TGTGCCAGCAGCGTAGACAGCCTAGCCAAAAACATTCAGTACTTC.